This TCR beta chain appears in the sequencing data of a study of T cell changes during pregnancy in multiple sclerosis. CDR1 is MDHEN, CDR2 SYDVKM, per germline. Trimming stripped 3 bases from V and 1 base from J, with 9 bases between. CDR3 size: 14 residues. TCRdb keeps only in-frame clones here, not all; method: immunoSEQ multiplex PCR. The sample lists about 28,000 clones; more than 85% were seen once. This chain uses TRBV28 with TRBJ1-1; D may be TRBD1 (6 bases). The input for sequencing was CD4+ T cells from peripheral blood mononuclear cells, taken in the first trimester of pregnancy. The clonotype comes from a female donor in good health, enrolled as a control in a pregnancy study. CDR3 bases: TGTGCCAGCAGTTTCAGGGGTAGGAACACTGAAGCTTTCTTT. This sequence encodes CASSFRGRNTEAFF. The full variable domain, its missing parts supplied by reference TRBV28 and TRBJ1-1, is DVKVTQSSRYLVKRTGEKVFLECVQDMDHENMFWYRQDPGLGLRLIYFSYDVKMKEKGDIPEGYSVSREKKERFSLILESASTNQTSMYLCASSFRGRNTEAFFGQGTRLTVV.